This T cell receptor (beta chain) was recorded in a study of shared clonotypes between healthy human individuals (dated by TCRdb to about 2020). Concerning the study at large: Three men and a couple of women, aged 18 to 49 years, made up the cohort. For each donor, CD4 naive and CD4 memory were each given three plates, CD8 naive was given two plates, and CD8 memory was given one plate. The study deeply sequenced blood TCR repertoires of 5 or 6 healthy adults to estimate repertoire size and the extent of clonotype sharing between individuals. To increase sequencing depth and limit assay-specific biases, different laboratories used diverse techniques to prepare libraries and sequence TCR repertoires. Leukapheresis yielded between about 0.85 and 9 billion PBMCs per donor.

Using the deep immunoSEQ assay, multiplex PCR amplified TCR CDR3 regions from genomic DNA. For each cell subset, the extracted genomic DNA was distributed evenly across all wells of several immunoSEQ 96-well plates, and each plate served as one replicate. For sorted subsets, each replicate PCR was loaded with 200 ng genomic DNA, equivalent to 30,000 or so T cell genomes. Purified libraries were quantified with a Qubit 3.0 fluorometer, sized on a Bioanalyzer 2100, and re-quantified with the KAPA Library Quantification kit. Each immunoSEQ 96-well plate was sequenced on its own single-read 150-cycle Illumina NextSeq 550 flow cell. Per the source publication's procedure: Because only junctional sequences without quality scores were contained in the immunoSEQ output, filtering matching that applied to full-length reads could not be performed. To assign V/J genes and CDR3, sequences were annotated against IMGT germline references using PyIR, a Python wrapper for IgBLAST v1.9. Reads with weak V/J assignments (E-value above 1e-6), missing CDR3, stop codons, out-of-frame junctions, or ambiguous translated residues were removed. V3J clonotypes were defined as sequences sharing an identical inferred V gene, J gene, and CDR3 amino acid sequence. Percentage overlap between repertoires was computed as shared unique clonotypes divided by the size of the smaller repertoire. RTK rarefaction, the Chao1 estimator, and Recon v2.1 estimates of unobserved clonotypes were used to assess repertoire richness. For all TCRbeta clonotypes obtained by the gDNA method from a few donors, generation probabilities were computed with OLGA. TCRdb obtained this table from immuneACCESS and retained in-frame rearrangements with V and J assigned. These tables miss some clones; where compared with another copy, unresolved V genes account for less than half of the shortfall, and the remainder is unexplained. The DNA was the basis for D and trimming; V, J and clone size are from that table. The table for this sample lists some 2,100,000 clones; about 94% of them were counted only once. Of the sample, approximately 0.13% falls within the top ten clones.

The CDR1 and CDR2 encoded by the germline V gene are SGHVS and FQNEAQ. The CDR3, from cysteine to phenylalanine, totals 18 residues. Just the 54-base CDR3 DNA is kept, in frame starting at base 1. V is pared back by 3 bases and J by 2 bases, with 19 bases lying between the germline termini. The donors were healthy, HIV-negative adults with no recently reported acute infections or vaccinations. All donors were Caucasian adults living in Nashville, Tennessee, USA. Magnetic negative selection was used to enrich CD4+ T cells, after which naive cells were positively selected on CD45RA and the negative fraction became the memory subset. After blood collection by leukapheresis, PBMCs were isolated using Ficoll-Histopaque density gradient centrifugation and then cryopreserved in the vapor phase of liquid nitrogen. Analytical flow cytometry was used to check the purity and quantity of every magnetically sorted T cell population. Genomic DNA was isolated from every sorted fraction and measured by UV absorbance on a Nanodrop 2000c.

What the authors observed across the whole study: Even with the large sequencing depth, rarefaction of the sorted-subset datasets indicated that sequencing was incomplete. When a handful of donors were compared, the shared fraction of clonotypes was about 5% for naive CD4, around 3.5% for naive CD8, 2.3% for memory CD4, and roughly 0.43% for memory CD8. Pairwise subsampling led to the expectation that sequencing depth would affect the degree of clonotype sharing among donors. Naive subsets generally had larger estimated clonotype richness than memory subsets. Sampling was restricted to blood, and TCR repertoires in tissues likely differ from the TCR repertoires found in blood. Higher generation probabilities were observed for clonotypes shared by all four sorted-subset donors than for non-shared clonotypes. Because the study included a small number of donors, the genetic and exposure-history diversity represented was limited.

About this clone: No antigen is known for it. Per-nucleotide qualities are absent, and no much larger clonotype sits a single base away.

Rearrangement joined TRBV7-8 to TRBJ2-2; the D segment cannot be called with confidence. Sequencing was done on a sample of naive CD4+ T cells sorted from blood. This sample's cell subset or site label indicates: CD45RA+ positively selected. This receptor was taken from a man aged 18 to 35 in good health. The DNA sequence follows: TGTGCCAGCAGCTTTCGAATAGAAACAGTACTAAACACCGGGGAGCTGTTTTTT. Its translation reads: CASSFRIETVLNTGELFF.